This is a list of T cell receptor beta chains from one sample in a study of shared clonotypes between healthy human individuals. Sequencing used immunoSEQ multiplex PCR; TCRdb keeps in-frame clones, though not all of them. The repertoire holds 2 million to 2.5 million clones, with approximately 95% as singletons. The sequenced sample was naive CD4+ T cells from PBMCs. The receptors come from a man between 18 and 35 years old in good health. Some clones in this sample may be carry-over from other donors' samples. CDR3s include the opening cysteine and the closing phenylalanine or tryptophan. D genes are given only for firm matches. Rows give clone size only sometimes, using once, few, many, or a class for an expanded clone.

v_call	clone_size	d_call	j_call	cdr3_nt	cdr3_aa
TRBV10-3	-	-	TRBJ1-1	TGTGCCATCAGACAGACGAGTAAAACTGAAGCTTTCTTT	CAIRQTSKTEAFF
TRBV30	-	TRBD1	TRBJ2-7	TGTGCCTGGGGACAGGGCCACGAGCAGTACTTC	CAWGQGHEQYF
TRBV11-2	once	-	TRBJ2-4	TGTGCCAGCAGGGGTACCGGGACACTCAAAAACATTCAGTACTTC	CASRGTGTLKNIQYF
TRBV9	once	TRBD1	TRBJ1-3	TGTGCCAGCAGCGTAGACAAGGGACAGAGCCCATACACCATATATTTT	CASSVDKGQSPYTIYF
TRBV5-1	-	TRBD1	TRBJ1-2	TGCGCCAGCAGCGCCCCCGGGACAGGACGGGCCTATGGCTACACCTTC	CASSAPGTGRAYGYTF
TRBV2	-	-	TRBJ1-1	TGTGCCAGCAGTGAAACAGACTCCGGGGGAGCTTTCTTT	CASSETDSGGAFF
TRBV5-8	-	TRBD1	TRBJ2-2	TGTGCCAGCAGCTTGTGGACAGGGGGCTACGGGGCCGGGGAGCTGTTTTTT	CASSLWTGGYGAGELFF
TRBV28	-	TRBD2	TRBJ2-7	TGTGCCAGCGGGACTAGCGGGTCGGAGGAGCAGTACTTC	CASGTSGSEEQYF
TRBV6-6	-	-	TRBJ2-2	TGTGCCAGCAGTCGCCCAATAGGCGGCACCGGGGAGCTGTTTTTT	CASSRPIGGTGELFF
TRBV7-2	once	-	TRBJ2-7	TGTGCCAGCAGCTTACCCACATGGTTTATCTACGAGCAGTACTTC	CASSLPTWFIYEQYF
TRBV28	-	-	TRBJ1-3	TGTGCCAGCAGAGGTCCGGGAGGAAACACCATATATTTT	CASRGPGGNTIYF
TRBV19	once	TRBD1	TRBJ1-2	TGTGCCAGTAGTGGGACAGACTATGGCTACACCTTC	CASSGTDYGYTF
TRBV28	-	TRBD2	TRBJ2-7	TGTGCCAGCAGCCGGGGGGGGTACGAGCAGTACTTC	CASSRGGYEQYF
TRBV9	-	TRBD1	TRBJ2-7	TGTGCCAGCAGCGTAGGGGACAGTCACTACGAGCAGTACTTC	CASSVGDSHYEQYF
TRBV4-2	-	-	TRBJ2-3	TGTGCCAGCAGCCAAGGGGTAATCGGAGGCACAGATACGCAGTATTTT	CASSQGVIGGTDTQYF
TRBV6-6	-	-	TRBJ2-7	TGTGCCAGCAGGCCCCGTGGGGGGACGCCGACCTACGAGCAGTACTTC	CASRPRGGTPTYEQYF
TRBV5-1	-	TRBD1	TRBJ1-2	TGCGCCAGCAGCTTGGGGGGACAGTTTTCGAATGGCTACACCTTC	CASSLGGQFSNGYTF
TRBV6-1	-	-	TRBJ2-1	TGTGCCAGCAGCGGGGGGCAGGGACTGTTCTTC	CASSGGQGLFF
TRBV28	-	-	TRBJ2-2	TGTGCCAGCAGTTTGGGCGGGACGTTTTTATTATCCGGGGAGCTGTTTTTT	CASSLGGTFLLSGELFF
TRBV9	-	-	TRBJ1-1	TGTGCCAGCAGCCCATCGACCGACGCCACTGAAGCTTTCTTT	CASSPSTDATEAFF
TRBV7-6	-	-	TRBJ2-7	TGTGCCAGCAGCCCAGGGGCAGGGGGGAACTTC	CASSPGAGGNF
TRBV28	-	-	TRBJ2-1	TGTGCCAGCAGATTCATACGAGTTCCTGGCTACTACAATGAGCAGTTCTTC	CASRFIRVPGYYNEQFF
TRBV7-9	-	-	TRBJ2-1	TGTGCCAGCAGCTTACCACCGAGCTCCTACAATGAGCAGTTCTTC	CASSLPPSSYNEQFF